Each of the 25 T cell receptor beta chains below was sequenced from the same sample in a study of T-cell reconstitution after alpha-beta-depleted transplantation in children. Unique molecular identifiers tagged the TCRbeta library. TCRdb independently ran MiXCR on the PCR reads; one entry per CDR3 protein. The sample holds about 600,000 distinct CDR3 sequences, around 13% seen once. The material sequenced was PBMCs, mostly from graft donor cells, taken 360 days after TCRalphabeta/CD19-depleted stem cell transplant. These receptors were taken from a male patient younger than 18 who had a stem cell transplant for acute myeloid leukemia, so the T cells may come from the graft donor.

V usage is TRBV13 and J usage is TRBJ1-5; 8 nucleotides agree with TRBD1. The CDR3 is made up of 14 amino acids. The V gene end was trimmed by 4 bases and the J gene end by 1 base; junction bases not matched to a gene: 0. Germline V gives CDR1 PRHDT, CDR2 FYEKMQ (reference sequence). In DNA form, the CDR3 reads TGTGCCAGCAGCTACAGGGGGAGCAATCAGCCCCAGCATTTT. Encoded protein: CASSYRGSNQPQHF.

This clonotype was observed a few times. CDR3 region: CASSPPGTRTTGELFF. CDR3 nucleotide sequence: TGTGCCAGCAGTCCCCCCGGGACTAGAACTACCGGGGAGCTGTTTTTT. V usage is TRBV28 and J usage is TRBJ2-2, with 8 positions matching TRBD2. The CDR3 contains 16 residues. The junction had 10 bases not matched to a gene; V was cut back by 5 bases and J by 5 bases. Germline CDR1 reads MDHEN; CDR2 reads SYDVKM. The whole variable domain, remainder taken from reference TRBV28 and TRBJ2-2, is DVKVTQSSRYLVKRTGEKVFLECVQDMDHENMFWYRQDPGLGLRLIYFSYDVKMKEKGDIPEGYSVSREKKERFSLILESASTNQTSMYLCASSPPGTRTTGELFFGEGSRLTVL.

This clonotype was counted ten times or more. The chain recombines TRBV5-1 with TRBJ2-7; 7 bases fit TRBD2. V lost 0 bases and J lost 4; bases outside the gene matches: 7. The length of the CDR3 is 15 residues. The germline gives CDR1 SGHRS, CDR2 YFSETQ. The CDR3 here is CASSLGTSLGYEQYF. The CDR3 DNA sequence: TGCGCCAGCAGCTTGGGGACTAGTCTCGGGTACGAGCAGTACTTC.

This clonotype has more than one count but fewer than ten. V and J are TRBV12-3 or TRBV12-4 and TRBJ1-1; 7 bases agree with TRBD1. The CDR3 covers 14 residues. J lost 5 bases, V lost 7 bases, and 10 bases had no gene match. This CDR3 is CASTRTGETTEAFF. The CDR3 DNA sequence: TGTGCCAGCACCAGAACAGGGGAAACTACTGAAGCTTTCTTT.

The gene calls are TRBV29-1 and TRBJ2-7, with D perhaps assigned TRBD1 or TRBD2 (5 bases each). Between the trimmed V and J ends, which lost 3 bases and 0 bases, there was a span of 15 bases. This CDR3 region has 15 residues. Per the germline V gene, CDR1 is SQVTM and CDR2 is ANQGSEA. In DNA form, the CDR3 reads TGCAGCGTTGATGTGCCAAAGGGGAGCTCCTACGAGCAGTACTTC. It yields the protein CSVDVPKGSSYEQYF.

A few counts support this clonotype. The CDR3 loop reads CASSLLGLAGGGVLETQYF. The CDR3 DNA sequence: TGTGCCAGCAGCTTATTGGGTCTAGCGGGAGGCGGGGTCCTGGAGACCCAGTACTTC. The chain has TRBV11-2 and TRBJ2-5; TRBD2 matches at 11 bases. The length of the CDR3 is 19 residues. CDR1 SGHAT and CDR2 FQNNGV come from the germline V gene. V lost 2 bases, J lost 5 bases, and 16 bases stayed unmatched.

This clonotype came up once. V and J are TRBV29-1 and TRBJ1-5; D gene ambiguous. From germline, CDR1 is SQVTM and CDR2 ANQGSEA. The CDR3 runs 12 residues. Trimming left V 4 bases short and J 3 bases short, with 7 bases between. This CDR3 reads CSVGDLNQPQHF. In nucleotides, the CDR3 is TGCAGCGTTGGTGATCTCAATCAGCCCCAGCATTTT.

This clonotype occurred many times. The rearrangement uses TRBV7-3 and TRBJ2-1, with 12 positions matching TRBD2. Germline CDR1 is SGHTA and CDR2 is FQGTGA. This CDR3 is built from 16 residues. With V trimmed by 2 bases and J by 4 bases, 3 bases remained unmatched. The CDR3 DNA reads as TGTGCCAGCAGCTTAGGCGGACTAGCGGGATACAATGAGCAGTTCTTC. This encodes CASSLGGLAGYNEQFF.

This clonotype was recorded at least ten times. The V and J genes are TRBV7-2 and TRBJ2-1; D is ambiguous. Germline lookup yields CDR1 SGHTA and CDR2 FQGNSA. V gave up 5 bases and J gave up 7 bases, with 12 bases separating them. This CDR3 spans 13 amino acids. CDR3 DNA: TGTGCCAGCAGCCCACCCCCAGGTAATGAGCAGTTCTTC. Translation gives CASSPPPGNEQFF.

J is TRBJ2-5 and V is TRBV3-1; 10 positions match TRBD2. CDR3 length equals 18 residues. Germline values: CDR1 LGHDT, CDR2 YNNKEL (reference sequence). The trim removed 5 bases at V and 1 base at J, leaving 13 bases unmatched. The CDR3 protein is CASSRGLRAGGIQETQYF. CDR3 nucleotides: TGTGCCAGCAGCAGGGGGCTACGAGCGGGAGGGATCCAAGAGACCCAGTACTTC.

The chain is built from TRBV6-2 or TRBV6-3 and TRBJ2-2; D may be TRBD2 (6 bases). V was pared by 2 bases and J by 2 bases, with 15 bases between. Germline CDR1 MNHEY, CDR2 SVGEGT. The length of the CDR3 is 17 residues. In DNA form, the CDR3 reads TGTGCCAGCAGTTACCCCATGGCGGGGAAAAACACCGGGGAGCTGTTTTTT. Encoded protein: CASSYPMAGKNTGELFF.

The chain links TRBV4-3 to TRBJ2-7, with 7 bases lining up with TRBD1. V shed 0 bases, J shed 10 bases, and the junction held 6 bases outside the gene matches. Looked up from germline, CDR1 is LGHNA and CDR2 is YSLEER. This CDR3 is built from 13 residues. The CDR3 bases are TGCGCCAGCAGCCAAGATACGAGGGGGCGCCAGTACTTC. This gives the protein CASSQDTRGRQYF.

This clonotype was counted a few times. This sequence joins TRBV13 and TRBJ1-1, with a tentative D call TRBD1 (5 bases). Trimming pared 5 bases from V and 0 bases from J, leaving 13 bases between. Germline V gene sequence: CDR1 PRHDT, CDR2 FYEKMQ (reference sequence). The CDR3 spans 15 residues. Here the CDR3 reads CASSATGRLNTEAFF. Here the CDR3 DNA reads TGTGCCAGCAGCGCCACGGGACGGTTGAACACTGAAGCTTTCTTT. Supplemented by reference TRBV13 and TRBJ1-1, the full variable domain reads AAGVIQSPRHLIKEKRETATLKCYPIPRHDTVYWYQQGPGQDPQFLISFYEKMQSDKGSIPDRFSAQQFSDYHSELNMSSLELGDSALYFCASSATGRLNTEAFFGQGTRLTVV.

This clonotype was recorded many times. The rearrangement links TRBV29-1 to TRBJ2-3, with a weak D call TRBD1 (5 bases). The CDR3 loop spans 12 amino acids. Germline V CDR1 and CDR2: SQVTM, ANQGSEA. V was pared by 4 bases and J by 2 bases, with 7 bases between. This chain's CDR3 is CSVVGATDTQYF. CDR3 coding DNA: TGCAGCGTTGTAGGGGCCACAGATACGCAGTATTTT.

This sequence joins TRBV20-1 and TRBJ2-3, with 8 bases lining up with TRBD2. With 5 bases clipped from V and 4 bases from J, the junction kept 8 bases outside the gene matches. The CDR3 has 14 amino acids. Germline V gene data show CDR1 as DFQATT and CDR2 as SNEGSKA (reference sequence). CDR3 residues: CSACLSGSPDTQYF. CDR3 nucleotides: TGCAGTGCTTGTCTGAGCGGGAGCCCAGATACGCAGTATTTT.

This chain links TRBV7-3 with TRBJ1-1; D ambiguous. Per the germline V gene, CDR1 is SGHTA and CDR2 is FQGTGA. V lost 4 bases and J lost 7, with 10 bases in between. The CDR3 is 12 amino acids. As DNA, the CDR3 is TGTGCCAGCAGCTCACACGCGGGTGAAGCTTTCTTT. This translates into CASSSHAGEAFF.

CDR3 protein: CASSPEGAAKNIQYF. CDR3 nucleotides: TGTGCCAGCAGCCCGGAGGGCGCTGCCAAAAACATTCAGTACTTC. The V and J genes are TRBV14 and TRBJ2-4; D perhaps matches TRBD2 (6 bases). The germline V gene encodes CDR1 SGHDN and CDR2 FVKESK. V gave up 4 bases and J gave up 1 base, with 11 bases separating them. The CDR3 sequence is 15 residues long.

Only a few counts were recorded for this clonotype. The rearrangement links TRBV9 to TRBJ2-1; 10 bases are a match to TRBD2. Losses at the gene ends were 4 bases for V and 7 bases for J; bases not matched to a gene: 11. The V gene's germline CDR1 is SGDLS and CDR2 YYNGEE. The CDR3 has 16 amino acids. CDR3 in DNA: TGTGCCAGCAGCTTTAGCGGGAGGCCTCCATGGAATGAGCAGTTCTTC. Translating it yields CASSFSGRPPWNEQFF.

This clonotype was recorded a few times. The chain has TRBV20-1 and TRBJ2-5; D uncertain. CDR1 DFQATT and CDR2 SNEGSKA come from the germline V gene (reference sequence). Trimming removed 2 bases from V and 5 bases from J, with 12 bases in between. This CDR3 spans 13 amino acids. Here the CDR3 DNA reads TGCAGTGCTAGACCGCCTAGGGCGGAGACCCAGTACTTC. This gives the protein CSARPPRAETQYF.

This clonotype was detected ten times or more. The V and J genes are TRBV7-2 and TRBJ2-7; TRBD2 matches at 7 bases. With V trimmed by 1 base and J by 2 bases, 5 bases remained unmatched. This CDR3 has 15 amino acids. Germline V gives CDR1 SGHTA, CDR2 FQGNSA. Written as DNA, the CDR3 is TGTGCCAGCAGCTTAGTGGCGGGAGAAGCCTACGAGCAGTACTTC. As protein: CASSLVAGEAYEQYF. The full variable domain, rest sourced from reference TRBV7-2 and TRBJ2-7, is GAGVSQSPSNKVTEKGKDVELRCDPISGHTALYWYRQSLGQGLEFLIYFQGNSAPDKSGLPSDRFSAERTGGSVSTLTIQRTQQEDSAVYLCASSLVAGEAYEQYFGPGTRLTVT.

This clonotype has ten or more counts. The chain carries TRBV5-6 and TRBJ2-1, with TRBD1 matching over 8 bases. The CDR3 contains 15 residues. V shed 2 bases, J shed 6 bases, and the junction held 7 bases outside the gene matches. From germline, CDR1 is SGHDT and CDR2 YYEEEE. In nucleotides, the CDR3 is TGTGCCAGCAGCTTTAAACCACAGGGGGTCAATGAGCAGTTCTTC. This sequence encodes CASSFKPQGVNEQFF. The variable domain in full, with the rest retrieved from reference TRBV5-6 and TRBJ2-1, is DAGVTQSPTHLIKTRGQQVTLRCSPKSGHDTVSWYQQALGQGPQFIFQYYEEEERQRGNFPDRFSGHQFPNYSSELNVNALLLGDSALYLCASSFKPQGVNEQFFGPGTRLTVL.

This clonotype was counted between two and nine times. The chain couples TRBV20-1 to TRBJ1-5, with a tentative D call TRBD1 (5 bases). V was cut by 2 bases and J by 3 bases, with 26 bases left in between. This CDR3 is built from 19 residues. Germline CDR1 is DFQATT and CDR2 is SNEGSKA (reference sequence). In DNA, the CDR3 is TGCAGTGCTAGACATAATACCGGGTCTAATCTCAGGGCCAATCAGCCCCAGCATTTT. Translation gives CSARHNTGSNLRANQPQHF.

J is TRBJ1-5 and V is TRBV7-2; a weak D match, TRBD1 (6 bases). This CDR3 has 15 residues. Trimming shortened V by 2 bases and J by 1 base, and 9 bases separated the two germline ends. CDR1 SGHTA and CDR2 FQGNSA come from the germline V gene. CDR3 bases: TGTGCCAGCAGCTTACAACAGGGAAGCAATCAGCCCCAGCATTTT. It is translated as CASSLQQGSNQPQHF. Together with reference TRBV7-2 and TRBJ1-5, the CDR3 gives the full variable domain: GAGVSQSPSNKVTEKGKDVELRCDPISGHTALYWYRQSLGQGLEFLIYFQGNSAPDKSGLPSDRFSAERTGGSVSTLTIQRTQQEDSAVYLCASSLQQGSNQPQHFGDGTRLSIL.

This clonotype came up many times. The chain combines TRBV7-3 with TRBJ2-2; a possible D gene is TRBD2 (6 bases). The CDR3 is 18 residues long. CDR1 is SGHTA and CDR2 is FQGTGA in the germline V gene. V was shortened by 4 bases and J by 1 base, with 19 bases between the two germline ends. For the CDR3, the DNA is TGTGCCAGCAGCTATGGATTCCGGGAGTCCATGAACACCGGGGAGCTGTTTTTT. It codes for CASSYGFRESMNTGELFF.

This clonotype was observed a few times. The V and J genes are TRBV7-9 and TRBJ2-7; D possibly corresponds to TRBD1 (6 bases). Germline V lookup: CDR1 SEHNR, CDR2 FQNEAQ (reference sequence). Trimming pared 8 bases from V and 7 bases from J, leaving 21 bases between. CDR3 length: 14 residues. The CDR3 region has the DNA TGTGCCAGCGGAGATAGATCAGGGGCTGAGGAGCAGTACTTC. Translating gives CASGDRSGAEEQYF.